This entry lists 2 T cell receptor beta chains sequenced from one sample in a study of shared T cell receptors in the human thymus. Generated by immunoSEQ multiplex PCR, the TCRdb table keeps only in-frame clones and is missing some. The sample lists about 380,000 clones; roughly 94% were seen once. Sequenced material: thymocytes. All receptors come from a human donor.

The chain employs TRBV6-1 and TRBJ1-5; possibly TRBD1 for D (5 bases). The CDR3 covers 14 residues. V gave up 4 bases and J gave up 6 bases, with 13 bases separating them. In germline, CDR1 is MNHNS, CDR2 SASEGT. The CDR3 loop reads CASSGRGVGQPQHF. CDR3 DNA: TGTGCCAGCAGTGGCAGAGGGGTGGGTCAGCCCCAGCATTTT.

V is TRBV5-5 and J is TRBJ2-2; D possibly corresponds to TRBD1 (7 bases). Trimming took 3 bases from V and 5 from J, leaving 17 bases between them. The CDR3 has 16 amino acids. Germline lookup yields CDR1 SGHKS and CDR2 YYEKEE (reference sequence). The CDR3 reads CASSWGGQAGTGELFF. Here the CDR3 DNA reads TGTGCCAGCAGCTGGGGAGGACAGGCCGGGACCGGGGAGCTGTTTTTT. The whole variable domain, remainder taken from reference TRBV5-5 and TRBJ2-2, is DAGVTQSPTHLIKTRGQQVTLRCSPISGHKSVSWYQQVLGQGPQFIFQYYEKEERGRGNFPDRFSARQFPNYSSELNVNALLLGDSALYLCASSWGGQAGTGELFFGEGSRLTVL.